This entry lists 16 T cell receptor beta chains sequenced from one sample in a study of T cells after yellow fever vaccination (dated by TCRdb to about 2019). This sample's treatment or condition label indicates: live attenuated yellow fever vaccine strain. The library relied on 5' RACE. Sequencing was performed on an Illumina HiSeq 2500. TCRdb trimmed public reads at Q25 via fastp, called clones via MiXCR and kept in-frame beta chains. Identical CDR3 proteins give one entry, which carries the most common genes and DNA. This sample holds 12,000 or so distinct CDR3 sequences; roughly 6% were observed only once. 0.93% of the sample is taken by the ten largest. Source: PBMCs, either bulk or a sorted T-cell subset (CD4+, CD8+, memory, or dextramer-sorted; not recorded which), taken on the day of the yellow fever booster vaccination. These TCRs come from a man aged 30-40 years who received the YFV17D yellow fever vaccine.

In this sample, this clonotype turned up many times. This rearrangement joins TRBV5-1 to TRBJ2-7; maybe TRBD2 (6 bases). V shed 0 bases and J shed 3 bases, with 13 bases lying between them. The germline gives CDR1 SGHRS, CDR2 YFSETQ. The CDR3 totals 15 residues. The CDR3 is CASSLAGTDYYEQYF. CDR3 DNA: TGCGCCAGCAGCTTGGCCGGCACGGACTACTACGAGCAGTACTTC.

At least ten counts were recorded for this clonotype. The chain uses TRBV10-3 and TRBJ1-2; D ambiguous. V lost 2 bases and J 2 bases, leaving 12 bases between the germline ends. Germline CDR1 reads ENHRY; CDR2 reads SYGVKD. The CDR3 loop spans 15 amino acids. The CDR3 bases are TGTGCCATCAGTGAGGAAGAGTCAGAAAACTATGGCTACACCTTC. Protein product: CAISEEESENYGYTF.

This sequence joins TRBV6-5 and TRBJ2-4; 8 positions match TRBD1. V was clipped by 2 bases and J by 0 bases; unmatched bases: 3. The germline gives CDR1 MNHEY, CDR2 SVGAGI. This CDR3 is 16 amino acids long. This CDR3 reads CASSYGDRTAKNIQYF. The CDR3 DNA reads as TGTGCCAGCAGTTACGGGGACAGGACAGCCAAAAACATTCAGTACTTC.

This clonotype was seen a few times. A much larger clone sits a single nucleotide away, making a read error possible. This chain uses TRBV12-3 or TRBV12-4 with TRBJ1-2, with 7 positions matching TRBD1. The CDR3 spans 18 residues. The J segment lost 1 base and the V segment lost 8 bases, leaving 19 bases of the junction unmatched. DNA of the CDR3: TGTGCCAGCTGTTATTACTCGCTCCGGGACAGCCATAACTATGGCTACACCTTC. Translation gives CASCYYSLRDSHNYGYTF.

In its sample, this clonotype ranks as medium-sized. The chain carries TRBV6-2 or TRBV6-3 and TRBJ2-1; 8 bases are shared with TRBD2. With V trimmed by 4 bases and J by 6 bases, 8 bases remained unmatched. This CDR3 spans 15 amino acids. Germline V CDR1 and CDR2: MNHEY, SVGEGT. CDR3: CASSFGGAGLNEQFF. In DNA form, the CDR3 reads TGTGCCAGCAGTTTCGGGGGGGCAGGGCTCAATGAGCAGTTCTTC.

In this sample, this clonotype is medium-sized. The chain joins TRBV18 to TRBJ2-2; no definite D call. Trimming shortened V by 5 bases and J by 2 bases, and 12 bases separated the two germline ends. Germline CDR1 and CDR2: KGHSH and LQKENI. The CDR3 has 15 amino acids. This CDR3 is CASSTQLLNTGELFF. Here the CDR3 DNA reads TGTGCCAGCTCAACACAACTACTAAACACCGGGGAGCTGTTTTTT.

This clonotype was detected many times. J is TRBJ2-1 and V is TRBV27, with 14 bases lining up with TRBD2. V lost 8 bases to trimming and J lost 0 bases; unmatched junction nucleotides: 6. Germline CDR1 reads MNHEY; CDR2 reads SMNVEV (reference sequence). The CDR3 is 17 amino acids. CDR3: CASLRTSGGSSYNEQFF. The CDR3 DNA reads TGTGCCAGCCTTCGGACTAGCGGGGGGAGCTCCTACAATGAGCAGTTCTTC.

The chain combines TRBV20-1 with TRBJ2-7; no reliable D call. The V end lost 2 bases, the J end lost 5 bases, and 19 bases lay between the germline ends. Per germline, CDR1 DFQATT and CDR2 SNEGSKA (reference sequence). The CDR3 is made up of 15 amino acids. The CDR3 reads CSARPPYGYADEQYF. In DNA, the CDR3 is TGCAGTGCTAGACCTCCCTATGGGTATGCCGACGAGCAGTACTTC.

This clonotype was counted at least ten times. V usage is TRBV23-1 and J usage is TRBJ2-1; 7 bases are shared with TRBD2. TRBV23-1 is designated an ORF whose function remains uncertain. The J segment lost 11 bases and the V segment lost 9 bases, leaving 4 bases of the junction unmatched. The CDR3 totals 10 residues. This chain's CDR3 is CARLGGKQFF. CDR3 DNA: TGCGCCAGACTGGGGGGGAAGCAGTTCTTC.

In this sample, this clonotype turned up many times. This chain uses TRBV28 with TRBJ1-3; no definite D call. With 10 bases removed from V and 0 bases from J, the gap between germline ends came to 1 base. Germline CDR1 MDHEN, CDR2 SYDVKM. This CDR3 spans 10 amino acids. CDR3 residues: CATSGNTIYF. In DNA form, the CDR3 reads TGTGCCACCTCTGGAAACACCATATATTTT. The variable domain in full, with the rest retrieved from reference TRBV28 and TRBJ1-3, is DVKVTQSSRYLVKRTGEKVFLECVQDMDHENMFWYRQDPGLGLRLIYFSYDVKMKEKGDIPEGYSVSREKKERFSLILESASTNQTSMYLCATSGNTIYFGEGSWLTVV.

By sample share, this clonotype is medium-sized. The chain carries TRBV3-1 and TRBJ2-3; no definite D call. In germline, CDR1 is LGHDT, CDR2 YNNKEL (reference sequence). This CDR3 has 13 amino acids. Trimming stripped 2 bases from V and 5 bases from J, with 8 bases between. Here the CDR3 DNA reads TGTGCCAGCAGCCAAAACGTGGGAGATACGCAGTATTTT. This encodes CASSQNVGDTQYF.

In this sample, this clonotype turned up many times. The chain couples TRBV10-2 to TRBJ1-1, with TRBD1 matching 9 bases. V shed 7 bases, J shed 3 bases, and the junction held 6 bases outside the gene matches. The CDR3 extends over 14 amino acids. Germline-derived CDR1 and CDR2 are WSHSY and SAAADI. As DNA, the CDR3 is TGCGCCAGCACCGGGACAGGGAAATACACTGAAGCTTTCTTT. Translated, it gives CASTGTGKYTEAFF.

This clonotype is labeled as medium-sized. This rearrangement joins TRBV10-2 to TRBJ2-7, with D possibly called TRBD1 or TRBD2 (6 bases each). Germline V gene sequence: CDR1 WSHSY, CDR2 SAAADI. The CDR3 spans 12 residues. The V and J ends lost 10 bases and 9 bases respectively, with 19 bases between them. The CDR3, as DNA: TGCGCCACGAGGGACCGCGGAGGGGGGCAGTACTTC. Translated, it gives CATRDRGGGQYF.

The J gene is TRBJ2-2, the V gene TRBV7-2; D is perhaps TRBD1 (5 bases). This CDR3 has 16 residues. CDR1 is SGHTA and CDR2 is FQGNSA in the germline V gene. The V and J ends lost 4 bases and 4 bases respectively, with 16 bases between them. The CDR3 DNA reads TGTGCCAGCAGCTCCCAAGGGGCCATGGCCACCGGGGAGCTGTTTTTT. Protein: CASSSQGAMATGELFF. The full variable domain, in which reference TRBV7-2 and TRBJ2-2 provide the parts outside the CDR3, is GAGVSQSPSNKVTEKGKDVELRCDPISGHTALYWYRQSLGQGLEFLIYFQGNSAPDKSGLPSDRFSAERTGGSVSTLTIQRTQQEDSAVYLCASSSQGAMATGELFFGEGSRLTVL.

This clonotype appeared many times. The rearrangement uses TRBV25-1 and TRBJ2-7, with TRBD2 matching over 7 bases. Germline V lookup: CDR1 MGHDK, CDR2 SYGVNS. Losses at the gene ends were 6 bases for V and 9 bases for J; bases not matched to a gene: 5. The CDR3 loop spans 11 amino acids. The CDR3 DNA reads as TGTGCCAGCAGCCCCGGACTAGGGCAGTACTTC. This translates into CASSPGLGQYF.

There are many counts of this clonotype. The chain employs TRBV6-2 or TRBV6-3 and TRBJ2-5; D call uncertain. Germline-derived CDR1 and CDR2 are MNHEY and SVGEGT. Trimming cost V 3 bases and J 2 bases, with 10 bases left between them. The CDR3 length is 14 residues. The CDR3 nucleotides are TGTGCCAGCAGTTATTTAGGCCGGCAAGAGACCCAGTACTTC. It is translated as CASSYLGRQETQYF.